A single sample gave rise to the 2 T cell receptor beta chains below, sequenced in a study of blood T cells in healthy people across ages. The use of a sample-barcoded 5' primer and a J-beta primer mix characterized a second PCR of roughly 6 to 12 cycles. TCRdb independently ran MiXCR on the 5' RACE reads; one entry per CDR3 protein. The table includes 700,000 to 800,000 distinct CDR3 sequences, around 46% detected once. The material sequenced was blood. These receptors all come from an older woman in good health.

This clonotype was seen a few times. The V gene is TRBV20-1, the J gene TRBJ2-3; D not resolved. Deletions cut 6 bases from V and 0 bases from J, with 13 bases between. Germline-derived CDR1 and CDR2 are DFQATT and SNEGSKA (reference sequence). The CDR3 extends over 14 amino acids. The CDR3 protein is CSAGRWASTDTQYF. CDR3 nucleotides: TGCAGTGCAGGACGGTGGGCTAGCACAGATACGCAGTATTTT.

V is TRBV27 and J is TRBJ2-1, with 7 bases matching TRBD2. This CDR3 comprises 16 residues. V lost 5 bases to trimming and J lost 5 bases; unmatched junction nucleotides: 12. Germline V CDR1 and CDR2: MNHEY, SMNVEV (reference sequence). The CDR3 spells CASSPTVAGSNNEQFF. The CDR3 nucleotides read TGTGCCAGCAGTCCGACCGTAGCGGGCTCAAACAATGAGCAGTTCTTC.